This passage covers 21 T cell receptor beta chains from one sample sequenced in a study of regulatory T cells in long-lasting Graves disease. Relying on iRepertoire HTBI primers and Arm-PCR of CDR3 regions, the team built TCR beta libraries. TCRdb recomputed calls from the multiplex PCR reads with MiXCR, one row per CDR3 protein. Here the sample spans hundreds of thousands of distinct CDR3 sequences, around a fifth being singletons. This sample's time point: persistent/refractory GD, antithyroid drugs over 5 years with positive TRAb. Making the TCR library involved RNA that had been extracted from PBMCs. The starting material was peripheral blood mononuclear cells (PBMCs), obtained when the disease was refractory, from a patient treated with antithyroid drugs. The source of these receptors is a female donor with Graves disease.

Here the CDR3 DNA reads TGTGCCAGCAGCGGGGGGGTAATCAGCGAGCAGTACTTC. Translated, it gives CASSGGVISEQYF. This chain uses TRBV9 with TRBJ2-7, with D perhaps matching TRBD2 (6 bases). The CDR3 is made up of 13 amino acids. Trimming removed 3 bases from V and 6 bases from J, with 13 bases in between. The germline V gene encodes CDR1 SGDLS and CDR2 YYNGEE.

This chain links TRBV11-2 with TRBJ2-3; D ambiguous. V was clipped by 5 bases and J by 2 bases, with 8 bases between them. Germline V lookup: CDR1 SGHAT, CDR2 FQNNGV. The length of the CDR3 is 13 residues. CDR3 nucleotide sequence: TGTGCCAGCAGCCGAATTATCACAGATACGCAGTATTTT. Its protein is CASSRIITDTQYF.

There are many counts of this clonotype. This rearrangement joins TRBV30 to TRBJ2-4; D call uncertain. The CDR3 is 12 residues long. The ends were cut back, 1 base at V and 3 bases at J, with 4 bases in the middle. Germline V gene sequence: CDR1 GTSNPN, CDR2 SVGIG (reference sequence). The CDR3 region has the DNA TGTGCCTGGAGTGAGGACAAAAACATTCAGTACTTC. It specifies CAWSEDKNIQYF. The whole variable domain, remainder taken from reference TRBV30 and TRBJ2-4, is SQTIHQWPATLVQPVGSPLSLECTVEGTSNPNLYWYRQAAGRGLQLLFYSVGIGQISSEVPQNLSASRPQDRQFILSSKKLLLSDSGFYLCAWSEDKNIQYFGAGTRLSVL.

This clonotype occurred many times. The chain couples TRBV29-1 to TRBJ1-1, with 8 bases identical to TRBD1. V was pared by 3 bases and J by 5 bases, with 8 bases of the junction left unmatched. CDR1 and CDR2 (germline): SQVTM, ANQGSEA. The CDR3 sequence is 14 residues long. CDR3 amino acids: CSVEDTGGRTEAFF. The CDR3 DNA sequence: TGCAGCGTTGAGGACACAGGGGGTCGTACTGAAGCTTTCTTT.

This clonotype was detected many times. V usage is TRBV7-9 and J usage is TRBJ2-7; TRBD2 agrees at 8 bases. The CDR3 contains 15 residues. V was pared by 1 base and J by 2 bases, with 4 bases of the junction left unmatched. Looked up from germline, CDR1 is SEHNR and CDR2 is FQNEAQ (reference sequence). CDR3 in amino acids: CASSLEQRETYEQYF. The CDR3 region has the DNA TGTGCCAGCAGCTTAGAACAGCGGGAGACCTACGAGCAGTACTTC.

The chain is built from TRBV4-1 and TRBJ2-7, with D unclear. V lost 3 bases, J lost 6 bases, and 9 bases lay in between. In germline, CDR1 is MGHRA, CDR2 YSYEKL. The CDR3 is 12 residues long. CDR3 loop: CASSHDLIEQYF. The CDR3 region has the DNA TGCGCCAGCAGCCATGACCTCATCGAGCAGTACTTC.

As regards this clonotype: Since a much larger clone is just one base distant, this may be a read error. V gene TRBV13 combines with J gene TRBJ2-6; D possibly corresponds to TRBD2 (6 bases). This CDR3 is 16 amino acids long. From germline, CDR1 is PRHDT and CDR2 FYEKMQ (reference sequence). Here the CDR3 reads CASSHGPGDGAYVLTF. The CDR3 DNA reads TGTGCCAGCAGCCACGGCCCGGGGGATGGGGCCTACGTCCTGACTTTC.

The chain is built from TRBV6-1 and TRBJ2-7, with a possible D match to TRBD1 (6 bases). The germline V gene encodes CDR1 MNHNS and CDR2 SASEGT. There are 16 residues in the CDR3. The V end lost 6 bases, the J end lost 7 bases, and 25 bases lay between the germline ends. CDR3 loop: CASSRLARGGFREQYF. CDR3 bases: TGTGCCAGCAGCCGGCTCGCCAGGGGCGGTTTTCGGGAGCAGTACTTC.

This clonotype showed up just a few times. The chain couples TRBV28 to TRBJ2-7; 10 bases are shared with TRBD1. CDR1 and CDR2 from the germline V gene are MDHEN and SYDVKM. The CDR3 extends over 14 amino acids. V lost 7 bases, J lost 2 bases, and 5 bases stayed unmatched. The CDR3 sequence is CASISGTGAYEQYF. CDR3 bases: TGTGCCAGCATATCCGGGACAGGGGCCTACGAGCAGTACTTC.

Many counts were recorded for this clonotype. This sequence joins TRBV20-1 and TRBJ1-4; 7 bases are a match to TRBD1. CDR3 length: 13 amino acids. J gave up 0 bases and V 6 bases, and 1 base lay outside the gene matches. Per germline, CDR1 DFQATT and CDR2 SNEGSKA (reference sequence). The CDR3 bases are TGCAGTGCCAGGGGGGCAACTAATGAAAAACTGTTTTTT. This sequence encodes CSARGATNEKLFF.

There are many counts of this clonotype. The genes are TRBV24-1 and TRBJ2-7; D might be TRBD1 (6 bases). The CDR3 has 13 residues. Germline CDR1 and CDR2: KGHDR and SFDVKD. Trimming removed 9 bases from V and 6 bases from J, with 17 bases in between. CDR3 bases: TGTGCCACCCAGCTAACGGGACATGGCGAGCAGTACTTC. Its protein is CATQLTGHGEQYF.

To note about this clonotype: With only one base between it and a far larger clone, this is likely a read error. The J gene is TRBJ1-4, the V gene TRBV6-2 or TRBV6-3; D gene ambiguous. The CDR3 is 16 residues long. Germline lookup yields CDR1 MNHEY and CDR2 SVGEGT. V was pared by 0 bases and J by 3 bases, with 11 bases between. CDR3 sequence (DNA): TGTGCCAGCAGTTACTCCGGGAGTGCAGCTAATGAAAAACTGTTTTTT. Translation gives CASSYSGSAANEKLFF.

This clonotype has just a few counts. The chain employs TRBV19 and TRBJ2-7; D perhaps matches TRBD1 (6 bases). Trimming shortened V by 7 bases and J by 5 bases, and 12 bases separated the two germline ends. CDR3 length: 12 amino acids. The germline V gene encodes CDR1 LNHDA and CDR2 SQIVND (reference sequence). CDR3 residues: CASTDRRHEQYF. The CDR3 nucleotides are TGTGCCAGTACCGACAGGCGTCACGAGCAGTACTTC.

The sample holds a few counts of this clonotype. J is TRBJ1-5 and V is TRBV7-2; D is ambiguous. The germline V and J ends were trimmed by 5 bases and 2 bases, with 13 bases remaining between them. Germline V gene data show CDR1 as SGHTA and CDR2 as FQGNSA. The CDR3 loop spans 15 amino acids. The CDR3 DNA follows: TGTGCCAGCAGCGGCGGGGTGTTCGGCAATCAGCCCCAGCATTTT. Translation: CASSGGVFGNQPQHF.

The CDR3 coding sequence is TGTGCCACCAGCAGCGGCGGACAGGGCACAGATACGCAGTATTTT. Translation gives CATSSGGQGTDTQYF. The chain uses TRBV15 and TRBJ2-3; 7 bases agree with TRBD1. Germline V CDR1 and CDR2: LNHNV, YYDKDF (reference sequence). CDR3 size: 15 residues. The V and J ends lost 3 bases and 1 base, in that order; junction bases with no gene match: 4.

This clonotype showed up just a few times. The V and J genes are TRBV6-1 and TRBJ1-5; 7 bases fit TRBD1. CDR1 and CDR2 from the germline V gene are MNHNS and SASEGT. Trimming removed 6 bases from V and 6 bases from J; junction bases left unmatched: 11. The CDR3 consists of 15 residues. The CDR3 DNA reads TGTGCCAGCAGACCCCTTGGACAGGTCATTCAGCCCCAGCATTTT. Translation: CASRPLGQVIQPQHF.

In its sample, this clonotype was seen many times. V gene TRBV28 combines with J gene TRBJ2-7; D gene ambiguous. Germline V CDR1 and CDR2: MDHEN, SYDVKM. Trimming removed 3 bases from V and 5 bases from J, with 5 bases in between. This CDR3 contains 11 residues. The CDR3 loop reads CASSLSDEQYF. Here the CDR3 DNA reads TGTGCCAGCAGTTTGTCAGACGAGCAGTACTTC. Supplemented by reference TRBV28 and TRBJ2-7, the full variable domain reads DVKVTQSSRYLVKRTGEKVFLECVQDMDHENMFWYRQDPGLGLRLIYFSYDVKMKEKGDIPEGYSVSREKKERFSLILESASTNQTSMYLCASSLSDEQYFGPGTRLTVT.

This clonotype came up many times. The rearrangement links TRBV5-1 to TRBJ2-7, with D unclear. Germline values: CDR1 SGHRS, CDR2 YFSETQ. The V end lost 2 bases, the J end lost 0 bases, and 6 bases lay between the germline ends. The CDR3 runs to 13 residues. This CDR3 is CASSFAVSYEQYF. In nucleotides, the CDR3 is TGCGCCAGCAGCTTCGCAGTCTCCTACGAGCAGTACTTC.

The CDR3 region has the DNA TGTGCCAGCAGCTTAACGATGGTTAACACTGAAGCTTTCTTT. This sequence encodes CASSLTMVNTEAFF. V is TRBV7-3 and J is TRBJ1-1; D remains unclear. This CDR3 is 14 amino acids long. V gave up 0 bases and J gave up 2 bases, with 7 bases separating them. Germline CDR1 and CDR2: SGHTA and FQGTGA.

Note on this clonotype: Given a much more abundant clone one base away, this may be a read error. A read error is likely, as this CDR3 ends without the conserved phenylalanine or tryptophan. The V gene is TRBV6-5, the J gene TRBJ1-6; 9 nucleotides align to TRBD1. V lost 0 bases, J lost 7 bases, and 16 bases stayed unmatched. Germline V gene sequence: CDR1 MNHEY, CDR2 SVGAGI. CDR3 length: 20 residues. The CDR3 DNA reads TGTGCCAGCAGTTACTCGACGGGGACAGGGATTATCGCGGGGAATTCACCCCTCCACCTT. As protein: CASSYSTGTGIIAGNSPLHL.

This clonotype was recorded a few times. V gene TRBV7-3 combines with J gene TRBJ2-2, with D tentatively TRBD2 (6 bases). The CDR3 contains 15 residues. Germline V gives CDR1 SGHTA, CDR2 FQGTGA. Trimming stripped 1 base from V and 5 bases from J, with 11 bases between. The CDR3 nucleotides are TGTGCCAGCAGCTTAAGGGCTAGCGAAACCGGGGAGCTGTTTTTT. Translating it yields CASSLRASETGELFF.